Sequencing of this T cell receptor (beta chain) was carried out in a study of blood T cells in healthy people across ages. Study findings and constraints: A strong correlation was found between TCR beta diversity and the percentage of naive T cells. Expanded clonotype changes were possibly confounded by unknown donor CMV status.

This CDR3 contains 14 residues. Trimming pared 2 bases from V and 7 bases from J, leaving 14 bases between. From germline, CDR1 is LGHNA and CDR2 YSLEER. Worth noting for this clonotype: Its antigen is unidentified.

A second roughly 6 to 12 cycle PCR used barcoded and J-beta primers. TCRdb recomputed calls from the 5' RACE reads with MiXCR, one row per CDR3 protein. Counted here are 450,000 to 650,000 distinct CDR3 sequences, approximately 25% occurring once; the ten biggest clones make up 8.7%. In addition, the sample was reused for a study of T cells of mothers and their children. That source adds: Every mother produced more than 9 million TCR beta CDR3 reads, whereas every child provided about 3 million.

This clonotype was obtained from a boy aged 5 to 17 in good health. The sequencing input was blood. This chain joins TRBV4-3 and TRBJ1-2; D remains unclear. In DNA form, the CDR3 reads TGCGCCAGCAGCCAAATCCAGTCCACAAGTGGCTACACCTTC. Its protein product is CASSQIQSTSGYTF.